The clone carrying this TCR beta chain was seen a handful of times. Its antigen is as yet unknown. The record originates from a study of T-cell memory formation after mild COVID-19. MiXCR, applied by TCRdb to the 5' RACE reads, yields one record per CDR3 protein. This sample has around 300,000 distinct CDR3 sequences, with 10% to 15% found just once. Findings and caveats of the study: Cross-reactive memory seemingly joined, as some responding clones were found in pre-infection memory. Clones contracting over day 15 to 85 were CD4/CD8 balanced, with later expanders leaning CD4+.

The clonotype originates from a man younger than 35 who had mild COVID-19 (a few samples of this study predate the infection). Cell type and time point are not known. The sequenced material came from PBMCs or a T cell subset sorted from them (not recorded which).

The CDR3 nucleotides read TGTGCCAGCAGCTGGGATCGAACAGGGGGGACAGATACGCAGTATTTT. This translates into CASSWDRTGGTDTQYF. The V gene is TRBV5-6, the J gene TRBJ2-3; 8 bases are shared with TRBD1. V lost 3 bases to trimming and J lost 3 bases; unmatched junction nucleotides: 9. The CDR3 totals 16 residues. The V gene's germline CDR1 is SGHDT and CDR2 YYEEEE.